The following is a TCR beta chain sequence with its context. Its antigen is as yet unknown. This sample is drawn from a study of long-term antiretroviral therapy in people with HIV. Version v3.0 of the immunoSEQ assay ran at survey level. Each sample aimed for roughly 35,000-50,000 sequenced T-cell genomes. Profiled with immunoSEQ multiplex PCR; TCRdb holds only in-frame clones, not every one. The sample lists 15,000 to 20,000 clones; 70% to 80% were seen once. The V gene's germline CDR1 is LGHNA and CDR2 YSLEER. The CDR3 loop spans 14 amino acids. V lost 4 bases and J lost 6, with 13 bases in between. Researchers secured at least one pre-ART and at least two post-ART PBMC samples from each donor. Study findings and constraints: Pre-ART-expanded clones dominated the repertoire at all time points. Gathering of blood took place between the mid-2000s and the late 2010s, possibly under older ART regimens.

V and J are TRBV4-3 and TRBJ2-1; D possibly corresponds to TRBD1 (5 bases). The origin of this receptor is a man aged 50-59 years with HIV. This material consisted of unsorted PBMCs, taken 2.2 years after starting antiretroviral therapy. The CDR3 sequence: CASSLQGPGNEQFF. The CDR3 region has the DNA TGCGCCAGCAGCCTTCAGGGTCCGGGCAATGAGCAGTTCTTC.